This record covers a single T cell receptor beta chain. Its target antigen remains unknown. An end of the junction does not agree with germline; a read error may underlie this. Sequencing ends 3 residues short of the CDR3 end; the germline J gene provides the rest. For TCRbeta CDR3 sequencing, genomic DNA was extracted from sorted cells using the QIAGEN DNeasy Blood and Tissue Kit. Through immunoSEQ, high-throughput TCRbeta CDR3 sequencing was done commercially, including PCR amplification with internal controls and bias correction. In the source study's methods: A unique productive TCRbeta sequence was defined by the CDR3 nucleotide sequence when primers matched, and otherwise by the CDR3 amino acid sequence together with the Vbeta and Jbeta genes. To correct for sorting error, sequences found in more than one sorted population at a frequency ratio of 2:1 or less were discarded, and the remaining shared sequences were assigned to the population with the higher frequency. Donor-reactive sequences were defined as at least 5-fold expanded in CFSE-low cells versus unstimulated cells, with frequency of at least 0.01% in CFSE-low cells. Repertoire divergence was quantified by Jensen-Shannon divergence calculated from the top 100 TCRbeta sequences ranked by frequency. When a sample had multiple sequencing runs, each run was corrected for sorting error separately and the runs were then pooled. TCRdb carries this immuneACCESS record with in-frame sequences only. Its versions omit some clonotypes, under half of them owing to an unresolved V gene in the studies checked, with the rest unexplained. The V and J calls and clone size come from that table; D and trimming were worked out from the DNA. The sample's clone listing holds tens of thousands of clones. About 0.85% of the sample is taken by the ten largest.

Spanning cysteine to phenylalanine, the CDR3 consists of 15 amino acids. The DNA has 36 bases, all within the CDR3, and is read from base 1. Sequences SGHTA (CDR1) and FQGNSA (CDR2) are obtained from the germline V gene. The sample is drawn from a study of Tregs in tolerant kidney transplant recipients (dated by TCRdb to the late 2010s). Background on the whole study: The transplants used related donors with nonmyeloablative bone marrow transplantation, and mixed chimerism in the human trials was transient. TCRbeta sequencing was used in the study to identify donor-specific regulatory T cells before combined kidney and bone marrow transplantation, and the identified cells were then tracked after transplant. On the study overall, not on this receptor specifically: Donor-specific Treg expansion exceeded global Treg expansion in tolerant patients, suggesting antigen-driven rather than nonspecific expansion. Expanding Tregs with activated donor B cells appeared to identify the most biologically relevant and donor-specific TCRbeta repertoire. Because the PCR primers were changed over time for some patients, nucleotide-level comparison could not be performed across the samples from those patients. Biological reproducibility was not examined directly, but technical replication error appeared to be minimal. Because the study included only a small number of patients, the results must be confirmed in larger populations and under other immunosuppression protocols.

What this sample's time point label stands for: blood sample drawn before combined kidney and bone marrow transplant. Unstimulated Tregs (CD4+CD25+CD127-), CD4+ non-Tregs (CD4+CD25-), CD4 and CD8 cells were FACS-sorted from thawed PBMCs. The patients were a few recipients of combined kidney and bone marrow transplants from the ITN036ST trial, and samples were available only for these trial subjects. Healthy control blood was processed by Ficoll density gradient to PBMCs and cryopreserved; patient PBMCs were collected before and after transplant. Rearrangement joined TRBV7-2 to TRBJ1-1; the D region possibly corresponds to TRBD1 (6 bases align). The specimen comprised CD4+ T cells from blood, sampled before the transplant. The source of this sequence is a human donor who received a combined kidney and bone marrow transplant. The CDR3 protein: CASSPNRVVNSEAFF. The sequenced part of the CDR3 DNA is TGTGCCAGCAGCCCCAACAGGGTGGTGAACTCTGAA.